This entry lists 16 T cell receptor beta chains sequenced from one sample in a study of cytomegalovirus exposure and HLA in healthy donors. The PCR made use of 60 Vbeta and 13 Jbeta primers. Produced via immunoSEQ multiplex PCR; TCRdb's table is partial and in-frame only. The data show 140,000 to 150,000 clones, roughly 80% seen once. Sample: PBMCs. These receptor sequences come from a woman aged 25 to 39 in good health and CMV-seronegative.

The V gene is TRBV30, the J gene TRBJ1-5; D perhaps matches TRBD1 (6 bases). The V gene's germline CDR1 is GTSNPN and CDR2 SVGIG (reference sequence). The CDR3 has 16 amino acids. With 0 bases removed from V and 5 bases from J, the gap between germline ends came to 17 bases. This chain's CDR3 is CAWSVFFDRRHQPQHF. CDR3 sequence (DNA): TGTGCCTGGAGTGTATTCTTCGACAGGCGACATCAGCCCCAGCATTTT.

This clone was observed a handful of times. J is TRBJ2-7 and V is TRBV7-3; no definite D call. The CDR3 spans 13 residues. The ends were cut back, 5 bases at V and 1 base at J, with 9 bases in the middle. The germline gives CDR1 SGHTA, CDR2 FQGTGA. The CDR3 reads CASSPKESYEQYF. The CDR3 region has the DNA TGTGCCAGCAGCCCGAAGGAGTCCTACGAGCAGTACTTC.

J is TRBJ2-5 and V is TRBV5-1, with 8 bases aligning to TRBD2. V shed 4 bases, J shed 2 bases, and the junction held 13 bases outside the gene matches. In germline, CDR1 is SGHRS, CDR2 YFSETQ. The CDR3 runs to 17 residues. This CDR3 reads CASSPGLGLGRQETQYF. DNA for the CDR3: TGCGCCAGCAGCCCGGGGTTGGGACTAGGCCGTCAAGAGACCCAGTACTTC.

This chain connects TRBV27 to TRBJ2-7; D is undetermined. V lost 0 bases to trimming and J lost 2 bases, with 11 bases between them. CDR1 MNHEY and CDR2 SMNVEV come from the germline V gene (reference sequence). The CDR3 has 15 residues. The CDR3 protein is CASSLSRRRPYEQYF. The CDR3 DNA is TGTGCCAGCAGTTTATCGCGGCGGAGACCCTACGAGCAGTACTTC.

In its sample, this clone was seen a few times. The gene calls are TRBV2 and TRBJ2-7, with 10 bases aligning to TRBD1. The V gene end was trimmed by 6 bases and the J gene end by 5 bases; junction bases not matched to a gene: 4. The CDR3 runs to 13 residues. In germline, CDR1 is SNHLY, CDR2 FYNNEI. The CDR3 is CASRRGTGDEQYF. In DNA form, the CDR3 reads TGTGCCAGCAGGCGTGGGACAGGGGACGAGCAGTACTTC.

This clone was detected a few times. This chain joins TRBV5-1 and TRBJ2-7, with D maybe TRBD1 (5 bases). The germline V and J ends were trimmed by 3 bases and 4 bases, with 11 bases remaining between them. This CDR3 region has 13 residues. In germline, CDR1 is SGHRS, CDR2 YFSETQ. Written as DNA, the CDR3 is TGCGCCAGCAGCTGGGGCAGGGATTACGAGCAGTACTTC. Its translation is CASSWGRDYEQYF.

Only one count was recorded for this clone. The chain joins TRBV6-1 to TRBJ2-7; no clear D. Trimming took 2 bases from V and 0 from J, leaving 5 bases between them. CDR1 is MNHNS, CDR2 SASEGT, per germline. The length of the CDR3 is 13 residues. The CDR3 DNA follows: TGTGCCAGCAGTGAACGTAGCTCCTACGAGCAGTACTTC. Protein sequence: CASSERSSYEQYF.

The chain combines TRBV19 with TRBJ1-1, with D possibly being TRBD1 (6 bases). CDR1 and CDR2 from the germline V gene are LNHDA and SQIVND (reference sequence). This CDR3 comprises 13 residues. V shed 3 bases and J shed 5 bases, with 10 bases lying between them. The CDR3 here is CASSINRDTEAFF. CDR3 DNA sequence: TGTGCCAGTAGTATCAACAGGGATACTGAAGCTTTCTTT.

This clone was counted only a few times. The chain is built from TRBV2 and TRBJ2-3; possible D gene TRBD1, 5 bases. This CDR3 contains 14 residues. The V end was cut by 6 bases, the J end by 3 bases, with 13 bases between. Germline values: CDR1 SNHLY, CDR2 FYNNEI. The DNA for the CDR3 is TGTGCCAGCAGAACACAGGACGTTACAGATACGCAGTATTTT. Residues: CASRTQDVTDTQYF.

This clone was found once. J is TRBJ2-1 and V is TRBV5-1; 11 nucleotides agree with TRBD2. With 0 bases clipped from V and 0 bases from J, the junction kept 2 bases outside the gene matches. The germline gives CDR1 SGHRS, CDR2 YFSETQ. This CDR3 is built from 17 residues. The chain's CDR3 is CASSLGLAGGSYNEQFF. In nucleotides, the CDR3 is TGCGCCAGCAGCTTGGGCCTAGCGGGAGGCTCCTACAATGAGCAGTTCTTC. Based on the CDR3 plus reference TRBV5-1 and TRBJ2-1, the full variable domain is KAGVTQTPRYLIKTRGQQVTLSCSPISGHRSVSWYQQTPGQGLQFLFEYFSETQRNKGNFPGRFSGRQFSNSRSEMNVSTLELGDSALYLCASSLGLAGGSYNEQFFGPGTRLTVL.

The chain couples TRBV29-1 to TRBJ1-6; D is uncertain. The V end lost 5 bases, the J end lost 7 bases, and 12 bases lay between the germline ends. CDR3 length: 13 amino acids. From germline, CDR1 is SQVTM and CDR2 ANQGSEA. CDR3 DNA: TGCAGCGTTAGTGCTGGCGGGAATTCACCCCTCCACTTT. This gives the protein CSVSAGGNSPLHF.

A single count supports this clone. For the CDR3, the DNA is TGTGCCGGATTAGGACAGTCATATGGCTACACCTTC. Translated, it gives CAGLGQSYGYTF. The chain carries TRBV7-9 and TRBJ1-2; weak D call: TRBD1 (6 bases). Germline CDR1 and CDR2: SEHNR and FQNEAQ (reference sequence). This CDR3 is built from 12 residues. Trimming took off 11 bases at V and 5 bases at J, with 15 bases between the two ends.

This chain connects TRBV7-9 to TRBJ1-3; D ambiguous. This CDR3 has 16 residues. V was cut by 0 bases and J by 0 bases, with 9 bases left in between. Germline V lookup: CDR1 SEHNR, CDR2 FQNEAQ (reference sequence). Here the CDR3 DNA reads TGTGCCAGCAGCTTAGCCCTGATGAGCTCTGGAAACACCATATATTTT. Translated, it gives CASSLALMSSGNTIYF.

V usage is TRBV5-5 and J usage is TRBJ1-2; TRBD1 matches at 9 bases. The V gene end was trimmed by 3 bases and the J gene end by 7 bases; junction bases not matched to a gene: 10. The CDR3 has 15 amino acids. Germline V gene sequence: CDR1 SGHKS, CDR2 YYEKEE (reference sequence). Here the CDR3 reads CASSSGQGLRSGYTF. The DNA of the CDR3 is TGTGCCAGCAGCTCTGGACAGGGGCTCCGGAGTGGCTACACCTTC.

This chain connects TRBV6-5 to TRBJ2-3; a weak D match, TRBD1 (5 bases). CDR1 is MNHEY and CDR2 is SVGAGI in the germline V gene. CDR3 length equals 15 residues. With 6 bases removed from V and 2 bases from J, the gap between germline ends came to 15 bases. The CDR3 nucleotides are TGTGCCAGCAGGACGCTAGGGGTGGTCACAGATACGCAGTATTTT. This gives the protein CASRTLGVVTDTQYF.

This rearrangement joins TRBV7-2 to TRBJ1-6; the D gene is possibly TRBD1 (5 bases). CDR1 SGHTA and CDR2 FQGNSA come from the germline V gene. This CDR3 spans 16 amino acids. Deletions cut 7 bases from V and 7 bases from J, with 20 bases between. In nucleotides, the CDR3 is TGTGCCAGCACCCAACAACCGGGACTGTCGAATTCACCCCTCCACTTT. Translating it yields CASTQQPGLSNSPLHF.